The present T cell receptor beta chain was sequenced within a study of shared clonotypes between healthy human individuals (TCRdb year 2020). Regarding the study in general: Two women and a few men aged 18 to 49 years were included in the cohort. To increase sequencing depth and limit assay-specific biases, different laboratories used diverse techniques to prepare libraries and sequence TCR repertoires. Blood TCR repertoires of about five healthy adults were deeply sequenced to estimate repertoire size and the extent of clonotype sharing between individuals. Per donor, leukapheresis produced somewhere between about 0.94 and 9 billion PBMCs. For each donor, three plates each were used for CD4 naive and CD4 memory, two plates were used for CD8 naive, and one plate was used for CD8 memory.

The CDR3 sequence holds 18 residues, the cysteine and phenylalanine included. Only CDR3 DNA is held: 54 bases, read in frame from base 1. The germline V gene encodes CDR1 MDHEN and CDR2 SYDVKM. The germline V and J ends show losses of 4 bases and 4 bases respectively, and no gene match explains 15 bases of the junction. Overall study results and their limits: Estimated clonotype richness was generally larger for naive than for memory subsets. Because the study included only a small number of donors, the genetic and exposure-history diversity represented was limited. Incomplete sequencing was indicated by rarefaction of sorted-subset datasets, despite the large sequencing depth. Across a handful of donors, approximately 5% of naive CD4, around 3.3% of naive CD8, 2.3% of memory CD4, and about 0.44% of memory CD8 clonotypes were shared. Based on pairwise subsampling, the degree of clonotype sharing among donors was expected to be affected by sequencing depth. Clonotypes shared by all four sorted-subset donors showed higher generation probabilities than non-shared clonotypes. Only blood was sampled, and tissue TCR repertoires likely differ from those in blood.

The table lists this clone with many counts. What this receptor recognizes is not known. Qualities for individual bases were not recorded, and no much larger clone is one base off. The donors were healthy, HIV-negative adults with no recently reported acute infections or vaccinations. Every donor was a Caucasian adult residing in Nashville, Tennessee, USA. Magnetic negative selection was used to enrich CD4+ T cells, after which naive cells were positively selected on CD45RA and the negative fraction became the memory subset. After blood collection by leukapheresis, PBMCs were isolated using Ficoll-Histopaque density gradient centrifugation and then cryopreserved in the vapor phase of liquid nitrogen. Analytical flow cytometry was used to check the purity and quantity of each magnetically sorted T cell population. Each sorted fraction had its genomic DNA isolated and then quantified by UV absorbance on a Nanodrop 2000c.

TCR CDR3 regions were amplified from genomic DNA by multiplex PCR using the deep immunoSEQ assay. Extracted genomic DNA from each cell subset was distributed evenly across all wells of several immunoSEQ 96-well plates, and each plate was treated as a replicate. For sorted subsets, roughly 200 ng of genomic DNA, equivalent to roughly 30,000 T cell genomes, went into each replicate PCR. Purified libraries were quantified with a Qubit 3.0 fluorometer, sized on a Bioanalyzer 2100, and re-quantified with the KAPA Library Quantification kit. A separate single-read 150-cycle Illumina NextSeq 550 flow cell was used to sequence each immunoSEQ 96-well plate. On the authors' methods: Because only junctional sequences without quality scores were contained in the immunoSEQ output, filtering matching that applied to full-length reads could not be performed. Sequences were annotated with PyIR, a Python wrapper for IgBLAST v1.9, using IMGT germline references to assign V/J genes and CDR3. Any read was removed if the V/J assignment was weak (E-value above 1e-6), the CDR3 was missing, or the read contained stop codons, out-of-frame junctions, or ambiguous translated residues. V3J clonotypes were defined as sequences sharing the same inferred V gene, J gene, and CDR3 amino acid sequence. The percentage overlap between two repertoires was calculated by dividing the number of shared unique clonotypes by the size of the smaller repertoire. Repertoire richness was assessed with RTK rarefaction, the Chao1 estimator, and Recon v2.1 estimates of unobserved clonotypes. OLGA was used to compute generation probabilities for all TCRbeta clonotypes that the gDNA method yielded from a handful of donors. TCRdb stores this immuneACCESS table with in-frame sequences only. Part of the clones is absent; in the studies checked, under half of the shortfall reflects unresolved V genes, and no reason is known for the rest. D and trimming come from the DNA, and the V and J calls and clone size come from that table. For this sample the table gives more than 1 million clones, of which about 84% were detected only once. The ten largest clones capture more than 0.45% of the sample.

The specimen was memory CD4+ T cells from PBMCs. The cell subset or site label for this specimen denotes: CD45RA-negative fraction. Here the chain combines TRBV28 and TRBJ2-1; a stretch of 8 junction bases matches TRBD2. The receptor was derived from a man aged 18 to 30 in good health. Some clones in this sample may be carry-over from other donors' samples. The nucleotide sequence reads TGTGCCAGCAGTTCACAACCCGCAGCGGGAGAGGGGTACAATGAGCAGTTCTTC. It specifies CASSSQPAAGEGYNEQFF.